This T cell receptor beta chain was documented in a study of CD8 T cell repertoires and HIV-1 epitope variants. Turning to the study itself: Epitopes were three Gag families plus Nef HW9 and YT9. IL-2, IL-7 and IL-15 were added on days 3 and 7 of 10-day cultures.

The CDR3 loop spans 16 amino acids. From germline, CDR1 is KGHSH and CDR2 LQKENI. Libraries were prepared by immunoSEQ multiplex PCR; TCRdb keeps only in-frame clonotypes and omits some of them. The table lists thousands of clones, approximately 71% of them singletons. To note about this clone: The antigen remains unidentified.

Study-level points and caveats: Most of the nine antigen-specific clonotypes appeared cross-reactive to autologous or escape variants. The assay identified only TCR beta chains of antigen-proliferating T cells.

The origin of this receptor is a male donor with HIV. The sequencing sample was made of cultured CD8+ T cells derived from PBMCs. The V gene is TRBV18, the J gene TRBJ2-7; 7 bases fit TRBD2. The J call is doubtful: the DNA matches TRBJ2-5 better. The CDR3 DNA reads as TGTGCCAGCTCACCACCGACTAGCACCCTCCAAGAGACCCAGTACTTC. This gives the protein CASSPPTSTLQETQYF.